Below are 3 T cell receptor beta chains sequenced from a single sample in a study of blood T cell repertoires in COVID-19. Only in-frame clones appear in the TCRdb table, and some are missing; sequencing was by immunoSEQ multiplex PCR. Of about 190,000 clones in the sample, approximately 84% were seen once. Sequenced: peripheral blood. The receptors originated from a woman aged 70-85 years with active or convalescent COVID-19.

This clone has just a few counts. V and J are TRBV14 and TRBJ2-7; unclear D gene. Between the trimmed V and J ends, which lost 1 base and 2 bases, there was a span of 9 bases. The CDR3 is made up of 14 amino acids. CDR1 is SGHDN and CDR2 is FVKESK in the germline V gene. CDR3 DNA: TGTGCCAGCAGCCAAGTAGGTAGCCCCTACGAGCAGTACTTC. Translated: CASSQVGSPYEQYF.

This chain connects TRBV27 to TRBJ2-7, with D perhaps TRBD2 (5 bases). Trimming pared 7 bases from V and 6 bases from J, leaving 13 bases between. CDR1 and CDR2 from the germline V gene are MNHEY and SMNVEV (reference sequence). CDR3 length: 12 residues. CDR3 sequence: CASKEEIGEQYF. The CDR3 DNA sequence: TGTGCCAGCAAGGAGGAGATAGGCGAGCAGTACTTC.

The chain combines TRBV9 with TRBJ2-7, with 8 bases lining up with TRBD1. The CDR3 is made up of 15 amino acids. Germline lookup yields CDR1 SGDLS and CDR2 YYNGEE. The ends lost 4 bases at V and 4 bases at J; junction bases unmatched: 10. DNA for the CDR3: TGTGCCAGCAGCCGAACGGACAGGGCTGAGTACGAGCAGTACTTC. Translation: CASSRTDRAEYEQYF.